These T cell receptor beta chains were read from a single sample in a study of control samples from healthy donors and cancer patients. Sequenced by immunoSEQ multiplex PCR; TCRdb stores in-frame clones only, minus some. The repertoire holds more than 95,000 clones, with 93% as singletons. The sample consisted of blood. Receptor source: a man aged 25-45 years in good health. Each CDR3 is given with its conserved first and last residue. The order of the fields is D gene, V gene, J gene, CDR3 length, clone size, CDR3 protein, CDR3 DNA. The D gene is left open where the match is weak. The size of a clone is reported for some rows only, either as once, few or many, or as a class for expanded clones.

D: .; V: TRBV19; J: TRBJ1-2; length: 12; size: .; CDR3: CASSLERRGYTF; DNA: TGTGCCAGTAGTCTGGAACGGAGGGGCTACACCTTC
D: .; V: TRBV27; J: TRBJ1-6; length: 15; size: .; CDR3: CASSLPRSYNSPLHF; DNA: TGTGCCAGCAGTTTGCCCCGGTCCTATAATTCACCCCTCCACTTT
D: .; V: TRBV7-9; J: TRBJ1-3; length: 17; size: .; CDR3: CASSATLGTRSGNTIYF; DNA: TGTGCCAGCAGCGCAACGTTGGGGACACGCTCTGGAAACACCATATATTTT
D: .; V: TRBV6-1; J: TRBJ1-1; length: 13; size: once; CDR3: CASSEALGRGAFF; DNA: TGTGCCAGCAGTGAGGCCCTAGGGAGGGGGGCTTTCTTT
D: TRBD2; V: TRBV6-5; J: TRBJ2-3; length: 15; size: .; CDR3: CASSIAGVSTDTQYF; DNA: TGTGCCAGCAGCATAGCGGGGGTTAGCACAGATACGCAGTATTTT
D: .; V: TRBV6-2/TRBV6-3; J: TRBJ2-1; length: 13; size: once; CDR3: CASSHTGGGEQFF; DNA: TGTGCCAGCAGCCATACTGGGGGTGGGGAGCAGTTCTTC
D: .; V: TRBV28; J: TRBJ1-2; length: 12; size: .; CDR3: CASSLDPWGYTF; DNA: TGTGCCAGCAGCCTAGACCCGTGGGGCTACACCTTC
D: .; V: TRBV14; J: TRBJ2-5; length: 12; size: .; CDR3: CASSPQRETQYF; DNA: TGTGCCAGCAGCCCTCAACGGGAGACCCAGTACTTC
D: .; V: TRBV7-9; J: TRBJ1-1; length: 15; size: .; CDR3: CASSLPGAGDTEAFF; DNA: TGTGCCAGCAGCTTACCAGGCGCGGGGGACACTGAAGCTTTCTTT
D: .; V: TRBV29-1; J: TRBJ1-1; length: 13; size: .; CDR3: CSVAGRMNTEAFF; DNA: TGCAGCGTTGCGGGACGGATGAACACTGAAGCTTTCTTT
D: .; V: TRBV2; J: TRBJ2-2; length: 15; size: .; CDR3: CASSGGLGNTGELFF; DNA: TGTGCCAGCAGCGGGGGACTTGGAAACACCGGGGAGCTGTTTTTT
D: .; V: TRBV5-5; J: TRBJ1-1; length: 14; size: .; CDR3: CASSLGPSGTEAFF; DNA: TGTGCCAGCAGCTTAGGGCCGAGCGGCACTGAAGCTTTCTTT
D: .; V: TRBV5-1; J: TRBJ1-6; length: 15; size: .; CDR3: CASSPDIPYNSPLHF; DNA: TGCGCCAGCAGCCCGGACATACCCTATAATTCACCCCTCCACTTT
D: .; V: TRBV5-6; J: TRBJ2-7; length: 15; size: .; CDR3: CASSPQGGGSYEQYF; DNA: TGTGCCAGCAGCCCCCAGGGGGGGGGCTCCTACGAGCAGTACTTC
D: .; V: TRBV9; J: TRBJ1-2; length: 14; size: few; CDR3: CASTLSGLGSGYTF; DNA: TGTGCCAGCACCTTATCGGGTCTCGGCAGTGGCTACACCTTC
D: .; V: TRBV7-9; J: TRBJ2-2; length: 18; size: .; CDR3: CASSFILAQPTNTGELFF; DNA: TGTGCCAGCAGCTTTATATTAGCACAGCCTACGAACACCGGGGAGCTGTTTTTT
D: .; V: TRBV12-3/TRBV12-4; J: TRBJ1-1; length: 13; size: once; CDR3: CASSYLAGAEAFF; DNA: TGTGCCAGCAGCTACCTGGCAGGTGCCGAAGCTTTCTTT
D: .; V: TRBV24-1; J: TRBJ1-3; length: 14; size: .; CDR3: CATRDSPPRNTIYF; DNA: TGTGCCACCCGAGACAGTCCTCCTAGGAACACCATATATTTT
D: .; V: TRBV24-1; J: TRBJ2-5; length: 14; size: .; CDR3: CATSDSGNQETQYF; DNA: TGTGCCACCAGTGATTCCGGCAACCAAGAGACCCAGTACTTC
D: TRBD1; V: TRBV4-1; J: TRBJ2-7; length: 17; size: .; CDR3: CASSPRAGQGRSYEQYF; DNA: TGCGCCAGCAGCCCCCGGGCGGGACAGGGGCGATCCTACGAGCAGTACTTC
D: .; V: TRBV19; J: TRBJ1-1; length: 14; size: .; CDR3: CASSIQGGSTEAFF; DNA: TGTGCCAGTAGTATCCAGGGAGGGAGCACTGAAGCTTTCTTT
D: .; V: TRBV12-3/TRBV12-4; J: TRBJ1-1; length: 13; size: .; CDR3: CASSLWVNTEAFF; DNA: TGTGCCAGCAGTTTATGGGTGAACACTGAAGCTTTCTTT
D: .; V: TRBV6-5; J: TRBJ2-7; length: 14; size: .; CDR3: CASRLTESSYEQYF; DNA: TGTGCCAGCAGACTGACAGAGAGCTCCTACGAGCAGTACTTC
D: TRBD2; V: TRBV10-1; J: TRBJ2-7; length: 15; size: few; CDR3: CASSGRSGAGYEQYF; DNA: TGCGCCAGCAGTGGAAGAAGCGGGGCGGGATACGAGCAGTACTTC
D: TRBD1; V: TRBV6-6; J: TRBJ2-2; length: 13; size: .; CDR3: CASSWTGTGELFF; DNA: TGTGCCAGCAGTTGGACAGGGACCGGGGAGCTGTTTTTT
D: .; V: TRBV28; J: TRBJ1-1; length: 14; size: .; CDR3: CASSLFGRNTEAFF; DNA: TGTGCCAGCAGTTTATTTGGGAGGAACACTGAAGCTTTCTTT
D: TRBD1; V: TRBV7-9; J: TRBJ1-1; length: 14; size: .; CDR3: CASSLRDREGLAFF; DNA: TGTGCCAGCAGCCTACGGGACAGGGAAGGTCTAGCTTTCTTT
D: .; V: TRBV30; J: TRBJ1-4; length: 15; size: .; CDR3: CAWSVTIGTGEKLFF; DNA: TGTGCCTGGAGTGTAACGATCGGAACAGGGGAAAAACTGTTTTTT